This TCR beta chain was found in a study of blood T cells in healthy people across ages. It was with a sample-barcoded 5' primer and a J-beta primer mix that a second PCR of roughly 7 to 11 cycles was run. TCRdb fed the 5' RACE reads into MiXCR, producing one record per CDR3 protein. Of 1.2 million to 1.5 million distinct CDR3 sequences listed, 42% are singletons. The receptor comes from a woman aged 18-29 years in good health. Material: blood.

The CDR3 DNA reads TGTGCCAGCAGCCCACGGGGGGGACAGGGCCGGGGGAACACTGAAGCTTTCTTT. It specifies CASSPRGGQGRGNTEAFF. This rearrangement joins TRBV3-1 to TRBJ1-1; 9 nucleotides match TRBD1. CDR1 and CDR2 (germline): LGHDT, YNNKEL (reference sequence). V shed 4 bases and J 1 base; nucleotides not matched to a gene: 13. The CDR3 runs to 18 residues.